These T cell receptor beta chains were read from a single sample in a study of cytomegalovirus exposure and HLA in healthy donors. Sequencing used immunoSEQ multiplex PCR; TCRdb keeps in-frame clones, though not all of them. The sample has about 150,000 clones, roughly 82% seen once. Specimen: PBMCs. These receptors were taken from a woman in her forties or fifties in good health and CMV-seropositive. Both conserved end residues are part of each CDR3. Fields, in order: clone size, D gene, V gene, J gene, CDR3 protein, CDR3 DNA. D genes are given only for firm matches. For some rows the clone size is stated as once, few or many, or as a class when expanded; others skip it.

once,.,TRBV4-1,TRBJ2-4,CASSQDMVGQSVNLAKNIQYF,TGCGCCAGCAGCCAAGATATGGTCGGACAGTCTGTTAATCTAGCCAAAAACATTCAGTACTTC
.,.,TRBV2,TRBJ2-7,CASSFGTPGQDEQYF,TGTGCCAGCAGTTTTGGGACTCCAGGGCAGGACGAGCAGTACTTC
.,TRBD1,TRBV27,TRBJ2-7,CASSQTTGRYEQYF,TGTGCCAGCAGTCAAACGACAGGGCGATACGAGCAGTACTTC
.,TRBD1,TRBV5-3,TRBJ2-7,CARSLVRDRVAAEQYF,TGTGCCAGAAGCTTGGTCCGGGACAGGGTGGCCGCCGAGCAGTACTTC
once,TRBD1,TRBV7-9,TRBJ1-2,CSSSQQGSYTF,TGTTCCAGCAGCCAACAGGGGAGTTACACCTTC
.,.,TRBV4-1,TRBJ1-1,CASSQPGTEAFF,TGCGCCAGCAGCCAACCCGGCACTGAAGCTTTCTTT
.,.,TRBV4-3,TRBJ2-1,CASSPPQGGKQFF,TGCGCCAGCAGCCCTCCACAGGGCGGAAAGCAGTTCTTC
.,TRBD1,TRBV9,TRBJ2-3,CASSFTGTGKGDTQYF,TGTGCCAGCAGCTTTACCGGGACAGGGAAGGGAGATACGCAGTATTTT
.,TRBD2,TRBV9,TRBJ2-3,CASSVDPLAGGQGTQYF,TGTGCCAGCAGCGTAGACCCATTAGCGGGGGGGCAGGGTACGCAGTATTTT
.,.,TRBV30,TRBJ1-1,CAWSKNSGLNTEAFF,TGTGCCTGGAGTAAAAACAGTGGCCTGAACACTGAAGCTTTCTTT
.,TRBD1,TRBV9,TRBJ1-2,CASSAETKTEQGVFTF,TGTGCCAGCAGCGCGGAAACAAAAACCGAACAGGGGGTATTTACCTTC
.,TRBD1,TRBV12-5,TRBJ1-1,CASGTLDRDTEAFF,TGTGCTAGTGGTACCCTTGACAGGGACACTGAAGCTTTCTTT
.,.,TRBV6-1,TRBJ1-2,CASSPRSGYTF,TGTGCCAGCAGTCCCCGGTCAGGCTACACCTTC
once,.,TRBV9,TRBJ2-7,CASSATEFNYEQYF,TGTGCCAGCAGCGCGACAGAATTTAACTACGAGCAGTACTTC
.,TRBD1,TRBV4-1,TRBJ1-2,CASSLSDRGSWGYTF,TGCGCCAGCAGCCTATCTGACAGGGGATCATGGGGCTACACCTTC
.,TRBD1,TRBV5-1,TRBJ2-2,CASSRPGTGSNTGELFF,TGCGCCAGCAGCCGCCCCGGGACAGGGTCCAACACCGGGGAGCTGTTTTTT
.,TRBD1,TRBV9,TRBJ2-2,CASSAGGPRQGNTGELFF,TGTGCCAGCAGCGCAGGGGGCCCGCGACAGGGGAACACCGGGGAGCTGTTTTTT
.,.,TRBV30,TRBJ1-2,CAWSPPGGGYTF,TGTGCCTGGAGCCCACCGGGGGGTGGCTACACCTTC
.,.,TRBV7-9,TRBJ2-1,CASSSIFSAVNEQFF,TGTGCCAGCAGTTCAATTTTTTCCGCGGTGAATGAGCAGTTCTTC
once,.,TRBV29-1,TRBJ1-2,CSVENRANGYTF,TGCAGCGTTGAAAACAGGGCAAACGGCTACACCTTC
.,.,TRBV7-2,TRBJ2-2,CASSSVISRTGELFF,TGTGCCAGCAGCTCGGTCATTTCTAGGACCGGGGAGCTGTTTTTT
.,TRBD2,TRBV7-2,TRBJ2-1,CASTSYSGVGNEQFF,TGTGCCAGCACCTCATATAGCGGGGTTGGAAATGAGCAGTTCTTC
.,.,TRBV30,TRBJ2-7,CAWSVGYGSTYEQYF,TGTGCCTGGAGTGTAGGGTATGGGAGTACCTACGAGCAGTACTTC
.,.,TRBV7-2,TRBJ1-2,CASSLAGGGAGYGYTF,TGTGCCAGCAGCTTAGCGGGTGGAGGGGCTGGCTATGGCTACACCTTC
.,.,TRBV6-4,TRBJ1-5,CASSARGNGNQPQHF,TGTGCCAGCAGTGCTAGAGGGAACGGCAATCAGCCCCAGCATTTT
.,.,TRBV5-6,TRBJ1-3,CASSLRDSGNTIYF,TGTGCCAGCAGCTTAAGAGACTCTGGAAACACCATATATTTT
once,TRBD2,TRBV5-1,TRBJ2-7,CASSARGGSYEQYF,TGCGCCAGCAGTGCCCGGGGGGGCTCCTACGAGCAGTACTTC
once,.,TRBV10-2,TRBJ2-7,CASSEARNGAYEQYF,TGCGCCAGCAGTGAAGCCAGGAACGGGGCCTACGAGCAGTACTTC
.,TRBD2,TRBV19,TRBJ2-1,CASSIRGGAWNEQFF,TGTGCCAGTAGTATCCGCGGGGGGGCTTGGAATGAGCAGTTCTTC
.,TRBD1,TRBV5-6,TRBJ2-7,CASSFMDRPYEQYF,TGTGCCAGCAGCTTTATGGACAGGCCCTACGAGCAGTACTTC
few,TRBD2,TRBV18,TRBJ2-3,CASSDLTSGGPTDTQYF,TGTGCCAGCTCGGACCTAACTAGCGGGGGACCCACAGATACGCAGTATTTT
.,.,TRBV6-6,TRBJ2-1,CASSYAGHAPNEQFF,TGTGCCAGCAGTTACGCTGGACATGCGCCCAATGAGCAGTTCTTC
few,TRBD1,TRBV19,TRBJ1-1,CASTQNRGTEAFF,TGTGCCAGTACACAAAACAGGGGCACTGAAGCTTTCTTT
.,.,TRBV5-6,TRBJ1-2,CASSLVPGGGGYTF,TGTGCCAGCAGCTTGGTCCCCGGGGGAGGAGGCTACACCTTC
few,.,TRBV2,TRBJ2-2,CASSEIRTGELFF,TGTGCCAGCAGTGAGATACGGACCGGGGAGCTGTTTTTT
.,.,TRBV4-3,TRBJ2-7,CASSQDGAEQYF,TGCGCCAGCAGCCAAGATGGGGCAGAACAGTACTTC
.,.,TRBV4-3,TRBJ1-5,CASSQEHVHSNQPQHF,TGCGCCAGCAGCCAAGAACATGTTCATAGCAATCAGCCCCAGCATTTT
.,.,TRBV30,TRBJ2-2,CAWRGGADPRFGELFF,TGTGCCTGGAGGGGGGGGGCCGACCCCAGGTTCGGGGAGCTGTTTTTT
.,TRBD2,TRBV27,TRBJ2-7,CASSLIGGGWQYF,TGTGCCAGCAGTTTAATTGGGGGGGGTTGGCAGTACTTC
.,.,TRBV29-1,TRBJ2-7,CSVIHYEQYF,TGCAGCGTTATACATTACGAGCAGTACTTC
.,TRBD2,TRBV30,TRBJ2-1,CAWSVNSGGSYNEQFF,TGTGCCTGGAGCGTGAATAGCGGGGGCTCCTACAATGAGCAGTTCTTC
.,.,TRBV14,TRBJ1-6,CASKVAFLHSPLHF,TGTGCCAGCAAAGTGGCCTTTCTCCACTCACCCCTCCACTTT
once,TRBD1,TRBV6-1,TRBJ1-5,CASSVLGQVDQPQHF,TGTGCCAGCAGTGTTCTCGGACAGGTAGATCAGCCCCAGCATTTT
.,TRBD2,TRBV6-1,TRBJ2-1,CASSEASRRGAGEQFF,TGTGCCAGCAGTGAAGCGAGTAGGCGGGGGGCGGGTGAGCAGTTCTTC
.,.,TRBV6-4,TRBJ2-3,CASSEDGGSRIGTQYF,TGTGCCAGCAGTGAAGACGGGGGTTCCCGTATCGGTACGCAGTATTTT
.,TRBD2,TRBV7-8,TRBJ2-3,CASSLRRGSTDTQYF,TGTGCCAGCAGCTTAAGGCGGGGGAGCACAGATACGCAGTATTTT
few,.,TRBV25-1,TRBJ1-1,CASSEGNRDEAFF,TGTGCCAGCAGTGAAGGCAACAGGGATGAGGCTTTCTTT